The T cell receptor beta chain described here comes from a study of vaccination effects on CD4 cells after COVID-19. A remark on this clone: Its antigen is currently unknown.

Notes on the study in general: Healthy vaccinees showed cross-reactivity with common cold coronaviruses in only 1 of 255 vaccine-induced clones.

Some clones are missing from TCRdb's copy, which holds only in-frame ones; the method was immunoSEQ multiplex PCR. The table lists more than 60,000 clones, 74% of them singletons. Viral peptide pools were used in the ViraFEST assay to expand antigen-specific CD4+ T cells, and sequencing came afterward. Subsequent to a culture period of more than 9 days, CD4+ T cells were isolated. Vaccination of participants consisted of two doses of either the BNT162b2 or mRNA-1273 vaccine. CDR3 length: 13 residues. Looked up from germline, CDR1 is LNHDA and CDR2 is SQIVND (reference sequence). V lost 5 bases and J lost 5, with 10 bases in between.

Here the sequenced sample was CD4+ T cells from PBMCs cultured with HCoV-229E spike peptides, taken after COVID-19 vaccination. The origin of this receptor is a human donor who received a COVID-19 vaccine. This sequence joins TRBV19 and TRBJ1-5; no clear D gene. The CDR3 loop is CASSWTGDQPQHF. The DNA of the CDR3 is TGTGCCAGTAGTTGGACGGGTGATCAGCCCCAGCATTTT.